This T cell receptor beta chain was captured in a study of HIV-infected children after antiretroviral therapy interruption. This clonotype has ten or more counts. Unique molecular identifiers were included in an RNA-based 3' RACE TCR library. TCRdb called the 3' RACE reads again in MiXCR, with one record for every CDR3 protein. This sample has under 50,000 distinct CDR3 sequences, with 3.5% to 5% found just once. The treatment denotes: PENTA 11 planned treatment interruption arm or continuous ART arm. Germline V gives CDR1 GTSNPN, CDR2 SVGIG (reference sequence). Trimming took off 0 bases at V and 6 bases at J, with 8 bases between the two ends. The CDR3 has 12 residues.

V is TRBV30 and J is TRBJ1-1, with D tentatively TRBD1 (5 bases). This clonotype was obtained from a pool of human donors with HIV. Specimen: CD45RA+ CD4+ T cells from PBMCs, pooled from several time points, collected from a donor given antiretroviral therapy, either interrupted or continuous. Subset indicated: naive CD4+ CD45RA+ CD45RO- T cells. CDR3 bases: TGTGCCTGGAGTGTAAGGGGTGCTGAAGCTTTCTTT. Translated, it gives CAWSVRGAEAFF.